This T cell receptor (beta chain) came from a study of CD8+ T cells in alopecia areata. cDNA serving as the sequencing template came from extracted, reverse transcribed RNA. Produced via immunoSEQ multiplex PCR; TCRdb's table is partial and in-frame only. The sample includes about 280,000 clones, roughly 64% seen only once; the top ten take about 1.8%. Stated treatment: oral pan-JAK inhibitor, 5-10 mg twice daily. The starting material was CD4+ T cells sorted from blood, obtained at week 24, from a patient treated with tofacitinib. This sequence was found in a human donor with alopecia areata.

The CDR3 region is CASSPQSGYTF. CDR3 in DNA: TGTGCCAGCAGCCCCCAGAGTGGCTACACCTTC. The genes are TRBV11-2 and TRBJ1-2; D uncertain. Per the germline V gene, CDR1 is SGHAT and CDR2 is FQNNGV. The CDR3 runs to 11 residues. V lost 5 bases, J lost 7 bases, and 8 bases lay in between.